These T cell receptor beta chains were read from a single sample in a study of blood T cell repertoires in COVID-19. This table comes from immunoSEQ multiplex PCR, and its TCRdb copy is limited to in-frame clones, with some not included. This table holds tens of thousands of clones, just under 70% found once. The material sequenced was peripheral blood. These receptors came from a man older than 75 with acute or convalescent COVID-19. The CDR3 runs from the conserved cysteine through the conserved F or W. Each record gives: J gene, V gene, D gene, clone size, CDR3 DNA, CDR3 protein. A D gene is named only where the DNA matches it firmly. Rows give clone size only sometimes, using once, few, many, or a class for an expanded clone.

J: TRBJ1-4
V: TRBV19
D: TRBD1
size: many
DNA: TGTGCCAGTAGGACAGGGTCTAATGAAAAACTGTTTTTT
CDR3: CASRTGSNEKLFF

J: TRBJ2-3
V: TRBV4-1
D: TRBD2
size: few
DNA: TGCGCCAGCAGCCAAGGGGGACTAGCGGGGGCGACTAGCACAGATACGCAGTATTTT
CDR3: CASSQGGLAGATSTDTQYF

J: TRBJ1-3
V: TRBV30
D: NA
size: NA
DNA: TGTGCCTGGAGTGTTTTCGGGTATGGAAACACCATATATTTT
CDR3: CAWSVFGYGNTIYF

J: TRBJ1-1
V: TRBV5-1
D: NA
size: once
DNA: TGCGCCAGCAGCTCTACTGGGAACACTGAAGCTTTCTTT
CDR3: CASSSTGNTEAFF

J: TRBJ1-1
V: TRBV6-5
D: TRBD1
size: NA
DNA: TGTGCCAGCAGTTACTCGAGACAGGGCTCGAACACTGAAGCTTTCTTT
CDR3: CASSYSRQGSNTEAFF

J: TRBJ2-7
V: TRBV3-1/TRBV3-2
D: TRBD1
size: NA
DNA: TGTGCCACCTCGGGACAGGGAATAGGCGAGCAGTACTTC
CDR3: CATSGQGIGEQYF

J: TRBJ2-3
V: TRBV6-6
D: TRBD2
size: NA
DNA: TGTGCCAGCAGTTGGGGCGGGAGTATCGCAGATACGCAGTATTTT
CDR3: CASSWGGSIADTQYF

J: TRBJ1-2
V: TRBV6-5
D: TRBD1
size: NA
DNA: TGTGCCAGCAGTTATAGGGGGCCTACCTATGGCTACACCTTC
CDR3: CASSYRGPTYGYTF

J: TRBJ1-1
V: TRBV14
D: TRBD1
size: NA
DNA: TGTGCCAGCAACCACAACAGGGGGCAAGGGACTGAAGCTTTCTTT
CDR3: CASNHNRGQGTEAFF

J: TRBJ2-7
V: TRBV20-1
D: NA
size: NA
DNA: TGCAGTGCTACAGGGGATCACGAGCAGTACTTC
CDR3: CSATGDHEQYF

J: TRBJ1-1
V: TRBV5-1
D: TRBD1
size: NA
DNA: TGCGCCAGCAGCCTATTGGGACAGCGGGCGAACACTGAAGCTTTCTTT
CDR3: CASSLLGQRANTEAFF

J: TRBJ2-3
V: TRBV5-4
D: TRBD1
size: once
DNA: TGTGCCAGCAGCTTAGGGACAGGGGGCTTTACAGATACGCAGTATTTT
CDR3: CASSLGTGGFTDTQYF

J: TRBJ2-1
V: TRBV10-1
D: NA
size: NA
DNA: TGCGCCAGCAGTGATAATGTAGCAGTTAATGAGCAGTTCTTC
CDR3: CASSDNVAVNEQFF

J: TRBJ2-7
V: TRBV19
D: NA
size: few
DNA: TGTGCCAGTTCTTTAAGAGGGCCTAGTTACGAGCAGTACTTC
CDR3: CASSLRGPSYEQYF

J: TRBJ2-7
V: TRBV3-1/TRBV3-2
D: TRBD1
size: NA
DNA: TGTGCCAGCAGCCGAAAGGACAGGCCCTCCTACGAGCAGTACTTC
CDR3: CASSRKDRPSYEQYF

J: TRBJ2-4
V: TRBV6-6
D: NA
size: NA
DNA: TGTGCCTGCAGGAGGGAGGACATTCAGTACTTC
CDR3: CACRREDIQYF

J: TRBJ2-3
V: TRBV19
D: NA
size: once
DNA: TGTGCCAGTAGCGGACATGCACTGGAGGATACGCAGTATTTT
CDR3: CASSGHALEDTQYF

J: TRBJ2-2
V: TRBV7-7
D: TRBD2
size: few
DNA: TGTGCTAGCAGCTTACTAGCGGGGACCACCGGGGAGCTGTTTTTT
CDR3: CASSLLAGTTGELFF

J: TRBJ2-7
V: TRBV6-5
D: TRBD1
size: once
DNA: TGTGCCAGCAGTTCCAGACAGGGCTACTACGAGCAGTACTTC
CDR3: CASSSRQGYYEQYF

J: TRBJ2-5
V: TRBV7-9
D: NA
size: NA
DNA: TGTGCCAGCAGCTTAGGGGGCCAGACCCAGTACTTC
CDR3: CASSLGGQTQYF

J: TRBJ2-3
V: TRBV9
D: TRBD1
size: NA
DNA: TGTGCCAGCAGCGCCCGGGACAGCCACGGGGTCACAGATACGCAGTATTTT
CDR3: CASSARDSHGVTDTQYF

J: TRBJ2-6
V: TRBV3-1/TRBV3-2
D: TRBD1
size: NA
DNA: TGTGCCAGCAGCCAAGATCCAGGGGGCGCGTTAGGGGCCAACGTCCTGACTTTC
CDR3: CASSQDPGGALGANVLTF

J: TRBJ1-3
V: TRBV2
D: NA
size: NA
DNA: TGTGCCACGGTAACGGGGTGGACCGCTGGAAACACCATATATTTT
CDR3: CATVTGWTAGNTIYF

J: TRBJ1-2
V: TRBV7-2
D: NA
size: few
DNA: TGTGCCAGCAGCTTTACGACAGGAAAATATGGCTACACCTTC
CDR3: CASSFTTGKYGYTF

J: TRBJ2-3
V: TRBV6-6
D: TRBD2
size: NA
DNA: TGTGCCAGCAGTCCCCCTAGCGGGAGGGCCGGAGATACGCAGTATTTT
CDR3: CASSPPSGRAGDTQYF

J: TRBJ2-1
V: TRBV7-6
D: NA
size: NA
DNA: TGTGCCAGCAGCTTGGGGGGTTCGGGCAATGAGCAGTTCTTC
CDR3: CASSLGGSGNEQFF

J: TRBJ2-7
V: TRBV10-2
D: NA
size: NA
DNA: TGCGCCAGCAGTGGCGGGACCGTAGGGCGAGAGCAGTACTTC
CDR3: CASSGGTVGREQYF

J: TRBJ1-6
V: TRBV5-6
D: NA
size: NA
DNA: TGTGCCAGCAGCGCTAAGGATGGGGCGAGATCACCCCTCCACTTT
CDR3: CASSAKDGARSPLHF

J: TRBJ1-1
V: TRBV30
D: TRBD1
size: NA
DNA: TGTGCCTGGAGTGTACAGGGGACTGAAGCTTTCTTT
CDR3: CAWSVQGTEAFF

J: TRBJ2-7
V: TRBV6-6
D: NA
size: NA
DNA: TGTGCCAGCAGTTACTCCTCGGGTTCGGTCGAGCAGTACTTC
CDR3: CASSYSSGSVEQYF

J: TRBJ1-6
V: TRBV11-1
D: NA
size: few
DNA: TGTGCCAGCAGAAGGGACTCAGATAATTCACCCCTCCACTTT
CDR3: CASRRDSDNSPLHF

J: TRBJ2-3
V: TRBV3-1/TRBV3-2
D: TRBD2
size: NA
DNA: TGTGCCAGCAGCTCGGGGGGACGTAAGTATTTT
CDR3: CASSSGGRKYF

J: TRBJ2-1
V: TRBV4-3
D: TRBD2
size: few
DNA: TGCGCCAGCAGCGGAGGGACTAGCCGCAATGAGCAGTTCTTC
CDR3: CASSGGTSRNEQFF

J: TRBJ2-7
V: TRBV6-6
D: NA
size: NA
DNA: TGTGCCAGCACCCAGGGACAACGCACCTACGAGCAGTACTTC
CDR3: CASTQGQRTYEQYF

J: TRBJ2-3
V: TRBV13
D: TRBD2
size: NA
DNA: TGTGCCAGCAGCGCCTGGGTAGCGGGAGGGCTAGGCTCAGATACGCAGTATTTT
CDR3: CASSAWVAGGLGSDTQYF

J: TRBJ1-5
V: TRBV6-2/TRBV6-3
D: NA
size: few
DNA: TGTGCCAGCAGTTACGAGTGGAGCAATCAGCCCCAGCATTTT
CDR3: CASSYEWSNQPQHF

J: TRBJ1-5
V: TRBV5-1
D: NA
size: NA
DNA: TGCGCCAGCAGCTTGGATGGCTTAAATCAGCCCCAGCATTTT
CDR3: CASSLDGLNQPQHF

J: TRBJ1-2
V: TRBV19
D: NA
size: NA
DNA: TGTGCCAGTAGTATAGATCTCGGGGTACGTTTTTATGGCTACACCTTC
CDR3: CASSIDLGVRFYGYTF

J: TRBJ1-6
V: TRBV7-2
D: NA
size: NA
DNA: TGTGCCAGCAGCACAACGACAGGAATGAATTCACCCCTCCACTTT
CDR3: CASSTTTGMNSPLHF

J: TRBJ1-4
V: TRBV7-8
D: NA
size: NA
DNA: TGTGCCAGCAGCTTAATAGCAGGTTCGGGAGAACTGTTTTTT
CDR3: CASSLIAGSGELFF

J: TRBJ1-3
V: TRBV28
D: NA
size: NA
DNA: TGTGCCAGCAGTTTGCGCCGCCCCTCTGGAAACACCATATATTTT
CDR3: CASSLRRPSGNTIYF

J: TRBJ2-2
V: TRBV5-4
D: TRBD2
size: once
DNA: TGTGCCAGCACCGATCGGACTAGCGGGAGCGGGAACACCGGGGAGCTGTTTTTT
CDR3: CASTDRTSGSGNTGELFF

J: TRBJ2-1
V: TRBV5-6
D: TRBD2
size: NA
DNA: TGTGCCAGCAGCTTGGTGGTAGGTAGCGGGGTCTCCTACAATGAGCAGTTCTTC
CDR3: CASSLVVGSGVSYNEQFF

J: TRBJ1-1
V: TRBV10-2
D: NA
size: NA
DNA: TGCGCCAGCAGTAGAGACAAATCTGAAGCTTTCTTT
CDR3: CASSRDKSEAFF

J: TRBJ1-2
V: TRBV7-9
D: NA
size: few
DNA: TGTGCCAGCAGCTTAGCGCACAGGGATCTGGGTGGCTACACCTTC
CDR3: CASSLAHRDLGGYTF

J: TRBJ2-5
V: TRBV10-2
D: TRBD2
size: NA
DNA: TGCGCCAGCCTCTTGGGGGGGAGTGAGGAAGAGACCCAGTACTTC
CDR3: CASLLGGSEEETQYF

J: TRBJ1-4
V: TRBV29-1
D: NA
size: few
DNA: TGCAGCGTTGAGGGGGGATCTGAAAAACTGTTTTTT
CDR3: CSVEGGSEKLFF

J: TRBJ1-4
V: TRBV2
D: TRBD1
size: NA
DNA: TGTGCCAGCACTCCCGGGACAGGGGGAGAAAAACTGTTTTTT
CDR3: CASTPGTGGEKLFF

J: TRBJ2-5
V: TRBV7-8
D: NA
size: NA
DNA: TGTGCCAGCAGCCCAACCGGGACATCTATTCAAGAGACCCAGTACTTC
CDR3: CASSPTGTSIQETQYF

J: TRBJ1-5
V: TRBV9
D: NA
size: NA
DNA: TGTGCCAGCAGCGTTTTAGCAGTCGGGCATTTT
CDR3: CASSVLAVGHF

J: TRBJ2-1
V: TRBV7-2
D: NA
size: NA
DNA: TGTGCCAGCAGCTTGTTCGCAGATTCCTACAATGAGCAGTTCTTC
CDR3: CASSLFADSYNEQFF

J: TRBJ2-3
V: TRBV30
D: NA
size: NA
DNA: TGTGCCTGGACCGACGTCGGGATTAGCACAGATACGCAGTATTTT
CDR3: CAWTDVGISTDTQYF

J: TRBJ2-7
V: TRBV7-6
D: TRBD1
size: NA
DNA: TGTGCCAGCAGCCCCCATCCGGGACAGGGGTGGGACGAGCAGTACTTC
CDR3: CASSPHPGQGWDEQYF

J: TRBJ2-1
V: TRBV19
D: NA
size: NA
DNA: TGTGCCAGTAGTATCTTCTCCGGGGATAGGGAGCAGTTCTTC
CDR3: CASSIFSGDREQFF

J: TRBJ1-1
V: TRBV18
D: NA
size: NA
DNA: TGTGCCAGCTCACCCCGGGGGGGCCCCGACACTGAAGCTTTCTTT
CDR3: CASSPRGGPDTEAFF

J: TRBJ2-7
V: TRBV7-2
D: TRBD2
size: NA
DNA: TGTGCCAGCAGCTTAGCTAGCGGGGGGACAATATACGAGCAGTACTTC
CDR3: CASSLASGGTIYEQYF

J: TRBJ2-5
V: TRBV7-9
D: NA
size: NA
DNA: TGTGCCAGCAGCTTAGTCGGCGGGGAAGAGACCCAGTACTTC
CDR3: CASSLVGGEETQYF